Listed below are T cell receptor beta chains from one sample, sequenced in a study of cytomegalovirus exposure and HLA in healthy donors. This table comes from immunoSEQ multiplex PCR, and its TCRdb copy is limited to in-frame clones, with some not included. The sample has tens of thousands of clones, roughly 90% seen once. Sample: PBMCs. The receptors were sampled from a young woman in good health and CMV-seronegative. Both conserved end residues are part of each CDR3. Fields, in order: J gene, clone size, D gene, V gene, CDR3 protein, CDR3 DNA. The D gene is left open where the match is weak. Size tells how often a clone was seen (once, few, many) or the class of an expanded clone, and some rows leave it out.

>TRBJ2-5|-|-|TRBV19
CASSQGRETQYF
TGTGCCAGTAGCCAGGGCCGAGAGACCCAGTACTTC
>TRBJ2-7|-|-|TRBV7-2
CASSLGGVRSYEQYF
TGTGCCAGCAGCTTAGGGGGGGTCCGCTCCTACGAGCAGTACTTC
>TRBJ2-5|-|-|TRBV30
CAWSVRWGVETQYF
TGTGCCTGGAGTGTACGTTGGGGCGTAGAGACCCAGTACTTC
>TRBJ1-3|once|TRBD1|TRBV29-1
CSGLSGQGTGNTIYF
TGCAGCGGACTGTCGGGACAGGGGACTGGAAACACCATATATTTT
>TRBJ1-2|-|TRBD1|TRBV11-2
CASSLETGRSGYTF
TGTGCCAGCAGCTTGGAGACAGGGCGCTCTGGCTACACCTTC
>TRBJ2-7|-|TRBD1|TRBV23-1
CASSQDRRDRDRTFYSYEQYF
TGCGCCAGCAGTCAAGACCGCCGGGACAGGGACCGGACTTTTTATTCCTACGAGCAGTACTTC
>TRBJ2-7|-|TRBD1|TRBV28
CASSLGDRVGEQYF
TGTGCCAGCAGTTTAGGGGACAGGGTCGGCGAGCAGTACTTC
>TRBJ1-6|-|-|TRBV6-1
CASTRGVSYSPLHF
TGTGCCAGCACGCGGGGGGTATCTTATTCACCCCTCCACTTT
>TRBJ2-1|-|TRBD1|TRBV10-3
CAIRTGPESNAYNEQFF
TGTGCCATTAGGACAGGGCCAGAGTCCAATGCCTACAATGAGCAGTTCTTC
>TRBJ2-5|-|-|TRBV7-9
CASSFLAGAETQYF
TGTGCCAGCAGCTTCCTCGCGGGGGCAGAGACCCAGTACTTC
>TRBJ1-2|-|-|TRBV7-6
CASSLGDLNYGYTF
TGTGCCAGCAGCTTAGGCGATTTAAACTATGGCTACACCTTC
>TRBJ2-3|-|TRBD2|TRBV5-4
CASSRGGASNTQYF
TGTGCCAGCAGCCGCGGGGGGGCTTCAAATACGCAGTATTTT
>TRBJ2-7|-|-|TRBV7-9
CASSPAARVYEQYF
TGTGCCAGCAGCCCAGCGGCGAGGGTCTACGAGCAGTACTTC
>TRBJ2-7|-|TRBD2|TRBV19
CASSKTSELYEQYF
TGTGCCAGTAGTAAGACTAGCGAACTCTACGAGCAGTACTTC
>TRBJ2-3|-|-|TRBV27
CASSRGTLTDTQYF
TGTGCCAGCAGTAGGGGAACCCTCACAGATACGCAGTATTTT
>TRBJ2-3|-|TRBD2|TRBV4-2
CASSQAWATSGKGPTDTQYF
TGTGCCAGCAGCCAAGCCTGGGCGACTAGCGGGAAAGGGCCCACAGATACGCAGTATTTT
>TRBJ2-6|-|-|TRBV5-1
CASSPSRYYSGANVLTF
TGCGCCAGCAGCCCCTCTCGTTACTACTCTGGGGCCAACGTCCTGACTTTC
>TRBJ1-1|-|TRBD1|TRBV19
CASNLQGAATEAFF
TGTGCCAGTAATCTACAGGGGGCGGCCACTGAAGCTTTCTTT
>TRBJ2-2|-|-|TRBV1
CTSSQDGAGAHSGELFF
TGCACCAGCAGCCAAGACGGGGCGGGGGCCCACTCCGGGGAGCTGTTTTTT
>TRBJ2-3|-|TRBD2|TRBV13
CASSLGLAGASRDTQYF
TGTGCCAGCAGCTTAGGGCTAGCGGGGGCGAGCAGGGATACGCAGTATTTT
>TRBJ2-7|-|TRBD1|TRBV7-4
CASSSGQGICYEQYF
TGTGCCAGCAGCTCAGGACAGGGAATTTGCTACGAGCAGTACTTC
>TRBJ1-1|-|-|TRBV2
CASNNRDGVNTEAFF
TGTGCCAGCAATAACAGGGACGGGGTGAACACTGAAGCTTTCTTT